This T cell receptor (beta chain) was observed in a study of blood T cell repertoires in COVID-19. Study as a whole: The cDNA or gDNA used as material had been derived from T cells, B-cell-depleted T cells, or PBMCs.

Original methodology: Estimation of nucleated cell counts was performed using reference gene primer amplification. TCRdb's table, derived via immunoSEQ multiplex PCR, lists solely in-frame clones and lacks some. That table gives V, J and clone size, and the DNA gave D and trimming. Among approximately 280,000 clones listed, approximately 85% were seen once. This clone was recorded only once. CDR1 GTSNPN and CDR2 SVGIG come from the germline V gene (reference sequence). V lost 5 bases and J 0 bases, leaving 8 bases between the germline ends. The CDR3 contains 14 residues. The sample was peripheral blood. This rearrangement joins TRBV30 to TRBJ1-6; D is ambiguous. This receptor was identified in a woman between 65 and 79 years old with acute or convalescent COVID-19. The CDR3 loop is CAWVRSSYNSPLHF. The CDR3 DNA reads TGTGCCTGGGTCCGGAGCTCCTATAATTCACCCCTCCACTTT.